What follows describes a single T cell receptor (beta chain). Its specificity is not known. These data come from a study of cytomegalovirus exposure and HLA in healthy donors. This CDR3 is built from 13 residues. From germline, CDR1 is LNHDA and CDR2 SQIVND (reference sequence). The germline V and J ends were trimmed by 0 bases and 6 bases, with 6 bases remaining between them. It was with 60 Vbeta and 13 Jbeta primers that the PCR ran. Only in-frame clones appear in the TCRdb table, and some are missing; sequencing was by immunoSEQ multiplex PCR. This sample carries about 110,000 clones, 86% of them seen once, and the ten largest clones take more than 1.5%. Study outcomes and limitations: Per published accounts, TCR beta sequences correctly predicted the HLA-A and HLA-B alleles of most subjects.

The sequence came from a man in his forties or fifties in good health and CMV-seronegative. V and J are TRBV19 and TRBJ1-5; a weak D match, TRBD1 (5 bases). Sequences were obtained from PBMCs. In nucleotides, the CDR3 is TGTGCCAGTAGTATAGACAGGGTTCAGCCCCAGCATTTT. Its translation: CASSIDRVQPQHF.